Ten or more counts support the clone carrying this TCR beta chain. Its antigen is not identified. The CDR3 is made up of 17 amino acids. With 1 base clipped from V and 2 bases from J, the junction kept 10 bases outside the gene matches. Germline V gene sequence: CDR1 LGHNA, CDR2 YSLEER. This sample is part of a study of T cells in Graves' hyperthyroidism and ophthalmopathy. Template material for amplifying TCR beta CDR3 regions consisted of RNA transcripts. The study used the HTBI primer set for a first-round RT-PCR of the TCR CDR3. TCRdb re-derived calls from the multiplex PCR reads in MiXCR, one entry per CDR3 protein. The profile covers more than 500,000 distinct CDR3 sequences, with roughly a sixth appearing a single time and 25% to 30% taken by the ten largest. Study-level results: In the blood, most expanded thyroid clonotypes above 0.001 appeared as well.

For ophthalmopathy patients, the Clinical Activity Score was at least 3 and the NOSPECS grade at least 4; duration was under 3 months. Diagnostic assessment was based on clinical symptoms, serum thyroxine and TRAb, thyroid ultrasound and orbital computed tomography. The clonotype originates from a woman aged 25 to 39 with Graves' ophthalmopathy. Sequenced sample: blood. The gene calls are TRBV4-3 and TRBJ2-5, with 7 positions matching TRBD1. The CDR3 DNA reads TGCGCCAGCAGCCAAGTCCCCGGGACAGAATATCAAGAGACCCAGTACTTC. It translates to CASSQVPGTEYQETQYF.